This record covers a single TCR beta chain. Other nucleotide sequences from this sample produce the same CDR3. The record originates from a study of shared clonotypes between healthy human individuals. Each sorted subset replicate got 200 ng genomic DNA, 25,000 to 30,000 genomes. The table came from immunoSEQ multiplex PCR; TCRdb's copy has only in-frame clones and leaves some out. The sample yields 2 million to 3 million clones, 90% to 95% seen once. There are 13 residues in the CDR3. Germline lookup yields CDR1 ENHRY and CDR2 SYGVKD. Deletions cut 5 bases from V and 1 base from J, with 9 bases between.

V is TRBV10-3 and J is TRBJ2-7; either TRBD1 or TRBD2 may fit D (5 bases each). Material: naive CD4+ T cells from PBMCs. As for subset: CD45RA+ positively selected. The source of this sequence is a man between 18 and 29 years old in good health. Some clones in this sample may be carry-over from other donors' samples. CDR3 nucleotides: TGTGCCATCAGTAGGGACGGGTCCTACGAGCAGTACTTC. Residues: CAISRDGSYEQYF.